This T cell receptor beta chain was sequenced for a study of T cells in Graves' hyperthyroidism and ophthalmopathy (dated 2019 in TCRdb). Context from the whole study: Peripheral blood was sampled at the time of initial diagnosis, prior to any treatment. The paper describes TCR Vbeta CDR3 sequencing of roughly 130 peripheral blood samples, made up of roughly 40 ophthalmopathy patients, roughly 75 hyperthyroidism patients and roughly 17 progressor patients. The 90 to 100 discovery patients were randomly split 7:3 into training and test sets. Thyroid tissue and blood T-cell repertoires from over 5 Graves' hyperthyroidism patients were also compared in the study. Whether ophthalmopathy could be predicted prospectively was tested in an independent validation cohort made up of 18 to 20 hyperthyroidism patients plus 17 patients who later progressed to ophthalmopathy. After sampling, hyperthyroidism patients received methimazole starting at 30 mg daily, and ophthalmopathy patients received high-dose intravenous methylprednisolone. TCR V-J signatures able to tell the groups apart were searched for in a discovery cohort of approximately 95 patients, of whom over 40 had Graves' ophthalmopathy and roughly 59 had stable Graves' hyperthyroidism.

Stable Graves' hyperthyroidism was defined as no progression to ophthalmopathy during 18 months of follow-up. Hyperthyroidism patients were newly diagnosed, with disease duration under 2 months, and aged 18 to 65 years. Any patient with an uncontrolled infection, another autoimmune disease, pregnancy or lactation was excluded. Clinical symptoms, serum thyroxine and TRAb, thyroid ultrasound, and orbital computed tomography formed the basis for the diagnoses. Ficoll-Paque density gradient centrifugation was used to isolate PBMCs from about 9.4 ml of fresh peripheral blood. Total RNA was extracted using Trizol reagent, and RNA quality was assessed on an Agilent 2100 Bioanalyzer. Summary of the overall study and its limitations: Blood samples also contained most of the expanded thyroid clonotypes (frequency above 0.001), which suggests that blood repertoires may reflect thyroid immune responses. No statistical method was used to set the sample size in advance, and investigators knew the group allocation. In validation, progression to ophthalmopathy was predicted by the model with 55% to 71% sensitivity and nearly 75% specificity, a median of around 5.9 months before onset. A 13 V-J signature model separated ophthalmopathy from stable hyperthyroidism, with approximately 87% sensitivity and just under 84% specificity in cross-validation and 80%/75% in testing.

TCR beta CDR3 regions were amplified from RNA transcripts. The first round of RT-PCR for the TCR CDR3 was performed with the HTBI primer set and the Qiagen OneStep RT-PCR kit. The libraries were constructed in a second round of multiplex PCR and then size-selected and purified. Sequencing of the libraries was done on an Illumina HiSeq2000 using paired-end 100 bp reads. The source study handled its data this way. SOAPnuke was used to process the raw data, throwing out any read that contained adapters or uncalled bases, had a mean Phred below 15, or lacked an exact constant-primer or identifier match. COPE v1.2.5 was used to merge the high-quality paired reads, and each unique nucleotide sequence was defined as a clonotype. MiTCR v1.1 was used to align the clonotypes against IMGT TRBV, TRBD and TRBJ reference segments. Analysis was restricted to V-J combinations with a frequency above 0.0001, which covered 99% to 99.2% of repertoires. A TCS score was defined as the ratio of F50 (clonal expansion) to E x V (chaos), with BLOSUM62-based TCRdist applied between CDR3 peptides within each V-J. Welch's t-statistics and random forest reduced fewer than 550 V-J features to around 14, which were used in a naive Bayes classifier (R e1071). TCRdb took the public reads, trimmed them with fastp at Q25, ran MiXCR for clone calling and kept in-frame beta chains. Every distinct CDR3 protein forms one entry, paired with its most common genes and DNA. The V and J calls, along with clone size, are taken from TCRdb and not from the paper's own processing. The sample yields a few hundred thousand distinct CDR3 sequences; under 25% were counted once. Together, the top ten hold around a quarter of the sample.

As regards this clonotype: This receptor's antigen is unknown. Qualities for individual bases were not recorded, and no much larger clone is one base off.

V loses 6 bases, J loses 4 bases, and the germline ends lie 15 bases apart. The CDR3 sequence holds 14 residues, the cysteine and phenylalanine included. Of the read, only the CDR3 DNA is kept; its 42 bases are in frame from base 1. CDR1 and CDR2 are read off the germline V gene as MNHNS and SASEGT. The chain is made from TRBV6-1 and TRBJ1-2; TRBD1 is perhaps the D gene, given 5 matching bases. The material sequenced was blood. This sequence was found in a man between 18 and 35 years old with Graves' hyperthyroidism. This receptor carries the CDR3 CASRDRTLGYGYTF. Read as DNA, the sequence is TGTGCCAGCAGAGACAGAACCCTGGGCTATGGCTACACCTTC.